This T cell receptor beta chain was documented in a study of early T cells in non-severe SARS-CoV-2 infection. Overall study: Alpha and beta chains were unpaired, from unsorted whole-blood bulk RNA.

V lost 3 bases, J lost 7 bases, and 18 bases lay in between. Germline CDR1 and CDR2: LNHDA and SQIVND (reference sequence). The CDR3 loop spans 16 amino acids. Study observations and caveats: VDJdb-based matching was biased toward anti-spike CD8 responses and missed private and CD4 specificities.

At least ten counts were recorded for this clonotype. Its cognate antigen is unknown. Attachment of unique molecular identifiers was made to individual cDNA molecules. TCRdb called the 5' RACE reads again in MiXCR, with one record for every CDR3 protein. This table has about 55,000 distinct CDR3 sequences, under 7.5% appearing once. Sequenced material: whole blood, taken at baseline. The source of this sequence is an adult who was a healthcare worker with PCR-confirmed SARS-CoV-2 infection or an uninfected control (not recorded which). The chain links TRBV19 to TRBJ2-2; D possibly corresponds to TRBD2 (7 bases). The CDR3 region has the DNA TGTGCCAGTAGTATCCCGGGGGGCAGTTTCCACGGGGAGCTGTTTTTT. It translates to CASSIPGGSFHGELFF.